The 21 T cell receptor beta chains reported below all come from one sample, sequenced in a study of cytomegalovirus exposure and HLA in healthy donors. The PCR made use of 60 Vbeta and 13 Jbeta primers. TCRdb's copy holds only in-frame clones and misses some; the assay was immunoSEQ multiplex PCR. This sample has 150,000 to 200,000 clones, with 77% found just once. The sample taken for sequencing was PBMCs. These receptors all come from a young woman in good health and CMV-seronegative.

This clone was found a few times. The chain joins TRBV5-5 to TRBJ2-7, with 13 nucleotides matching TRBD2. Losses at the gene ends were 5 bases for V and 4 bases for J; bases not matched to a gene: 6. Germline CDR1 and CDR2: SGHKS and YYEKEE (reference sequence). CDR3 length: 15 amino acids. The CDR3 is CASRPGLAGLYEQYF. CDR3 bases: TGTGCCAGCAGACCGGGACTAGCGGGGCTATACGAGCAGTACTTC.

V and J are TRBV2 and TRBJ2-1; 10 bases map to TRBD2. This CDR3 is built from 14 residues. Germline V gene data show CDR1 as SNHLY and CDR2 as FYNNEI. Trimming at V came to 5 bases and at J to 9 bases, leaving 7 bases not matched to a gene. The CDR3 is CASSRLAGAGEQFF. In DNA form, the CDR3 reads TGTGCCAGCAGTCGGCTAGCGGGGGCGGGTGAGCAGTTCTTC.

This clone was detected only a few times. The chain carries TRBV10-1 and TRBJ2-7; D not certain. The V end lost 2 bases, the J end lost 3 bases, and 5 bases lay between the germline ends. CDR3 length: 12 amino acids. Germline CDR1 is WNHNN and CDR2 is SYGVQD (reference sequence). The CDR3 protein is CASSEPGYEQYF. CDR3 nucleotide sequence: TGCGCCAGCAGTGAGCCAGGCTACGAGCAGTACTTC.

The J gene is TRBJ2-7, the V gene TRBV6-5; D gene uncertain. Trimming pared 0 bases from V and 7 bases from J, leaving 13 bases between. CDR3 size: 14 residues. CDR1 and CDR2 (germline): MNHEY, SVGAGI. CDR3 sequence: CASSYSILSGEQYF. The CDR3, as DNA: TGTGCCAGCAGTTACTCGATTCTCTCCGGGGAGCAGTACTTC.

The chain is built from TRBV9 and TRBJ2-7; 14 nucleotides agree with TRBD2. Germline V CDR1 and CDR2: SGDLS, YYNGEE. This CDR3 has 21 residues. Trimming took 2 bases from V and 6 from J; bases not matched to a gene: 22. CDR3 nucleotide sequence: TGTGCCAGCAGCGTCTATTCGAATCCCGGGACTAGCGGGAGTAGAGGGCTCGAGCAGTACTTC. It is translated as CASSVYSNPGTSGSRGLEQYF.

Only a few counts were recorded for this clone. The J gene is TRBJ1-1, the V gene TRBV6-1; weak D call: TRBD1 (5 bases). This CDR3 region has 16 residues. Per the germline V gene, CDR1 is MNHNS and CDR2 is SASEGT. The V end lost 2 bases, the J end lost 1 base, and 14 bases lay between the germline ends. This CDR3 is CASSEFTGVRNTEAFF. The DNA for the CDR3 is TGTGCCAGCAGTGAATTCACAGGAGTTCGGAACACTGAAGCTTTCTTT.

J is TRBJ1-1 and V is TRBV29-1; TRBD1 might be the D (5 bases). Germline V gene sequence: CDR1 SQVTM, CDR2 ANQGSEA. The CDR3 consists of 14 residues. V was pared by 5 bases and J by 1 base, with 14 bases between. CDR3 residues: CSVFGTLKNTEAFF. The CDR3 coding sequence is TGCAGCGTTTTCGGGACTCTTAAGAACACTGAAGCTTTCTTT.

The rearrangement links TRBV2 to TRBJ2-7; TRBD2 aligns across 8 bases. Germline CDR1 reads SNHLY; CDR2 reads FYNNEI. Losses at the gene ends were 4 bases for V and 4 bases for J; bases not matched to a gene: 3. The CDR3 is 13 amino acids. CDR3 loop: CASSVPGGYEQYF. Written as DNA, the CDR3 is TGTGCCAGCAGTGTACCGGGGGGGTACGAGCAGTACTTC. The variable domain in full, completed from reference TRBV2 and TRBJ2-7, reads EPEVTQTPSHQVTQMGQEVILRCVPISNHLYFYWYRQILGQKVEFLVSFYNNEISEKSEIFDDQFSVERPDGSNFTLKIRSTKLEDSAMYFCASSVPGGYEQYFGPGTRLTVT.

The chain recombines TRBV4-3 with TRBJ1-4; the match to TRBD1 covers 9 bases. The V segment lost 0 bases and the J segment 5 bases; nucleotides outside the gene matches: 7. The CDR3 length is 17 residues. CDR1 is LGHNA and CDR2 is YSLEER in the germline V gene. Here the CDR3 DNA reads TGCGCCAGCAGCCAAGAAAACCCCGGGACAGGGAATGAAAAACTGTTTTTT. Its translation: CASSQENPGTGNEKLFF.

The genes are TRBV5-4 and TRBJ1-2; 7 bases agree with TRBD1. V lost 3 bases to trimming and J lost 4 bases; unmatched junction nucleotides: 6. Germline assignment: CDR1 SGHNT and CDR2 YYREEE (reference sequence). The CDR3 loop spans 14 amino acids. CDR3 sequence reads: CASSYRGGSYGYTF. CDR3 coding DNA: TGTGCCAGCAGCTACAGGGGAGGTAGCTATGGCTACACCTTC.

This clone was seen a few times. The chain carries TRBV5-1 and TRBJ1-2; the match to TRBD1 covers 9 bases. Trimming at V came to 4 bases and at J to 4 bases, leaving 11 bases not matched to a gene. The CDR3 loop spans 16 amino acids. Germline CDR1 and CDR2: SGHRS and YFSETQ. In nucleotides, the CDR3 is TGCGCCAGCAGCGGGGGAACAGGGGGCGCTCCCTATGGCTACACCTTC. It encodes CASSGGTGGAPYGYTF.

This chain connects TRBV9 to TRBJ1-1; no definite D call. Germline CDR1 is SGDLS and CDR2 is YYNGEE. V lost 2 bases and J lost 1, with 6 bases in between. This CDR3 contains 13 residues. In nucleotides, the CDR3 is TGTGCCAGCAGCGTCCAGGAGAACACTGAAGCTTTCTTT. This gives the protein CASSVQENTEAFF.

This clone came up once. The chain recombines TRBV7-2 with TRBJ2-3; D is ambiguous. The germline V gene has CDR1 SGHTA and CDR2 FQGNSA. V lost 3 bases and J 1 base, leaving 8 bases between the germline ends. CDR3 size: 14 residues. CDR3 residues: CASSFGPRTDTQYF. The DNA for the CDR3 is TGTGCCAGCAGCTTTGGGCCACGCACAGATACGCAGTATTTT.

The chain links TRBV5-5 to TRBJ2-2; D is uncertain. CDR1 and CDR2 from the germline V gene are SGHKS and YYEKEE (reference sequence). The CDR3 is 15 residues long. V lost 2 bases, J lost 1 base, and 9 bases lay in between. In DNA, the CDR3 is TGTGCCAGCAGCTTTGTGTACAGGAACACCGGGGAGCTGTTTTTT. Protein: CASSFVYRNTGELFF.

The chain carries TRBV7-2 and TRBJ1-2; TRBD1 matches 11 bases. V lost 5 bases, J lost 4 bases, and 3 bases stayed unmatched. The CDR3 covers 14 residues. CDR1 SGHTA and CDR2 FQGNSA come from the germline V gene. The CDR3 DNA sequence: TGTGCCAGCAGCCGAGGGACAGGGGGCTATGGCTACACCTTC. This sequence encodes CASSRGTGGYGYTF. Complete variable domain (other parts from reference TRBV7-2 and TRBJ1-2): GAGVSQSPSNKVTEKGKDVELRCDPISGHTALYWYRQSLGQGLEFLIYFQGNSAPDKSGLPSDRFSAERTGGSVSTLTIQRTQQEDSAVYLCASSRGTGGYGYTFGSGTRLTVV.

This rearrangement joins TRBV28 to TRBJ1-5, with D tentatively TRBD1 (6 bases). This CDR3 is built from 14 residues. Deletions cut 7 bases from V and 4 bases from J, with 14 bases between. Germline-derived CDR1 and CDR2 are MDHEN and SYDVKM. CDR3 nucleotide sequence: TGTGCCAGCAAACCGGGACACCAAAATCAGCCCCAGCATTTT. Amino acid sequence: CASKPGHQNQPQHF.

The V gene is TRBV6-5, the J gene TRBJ1-5; TRBD1 matches 7 bases. V dropped 3 bases and J dropped 2; count of bases not matched to a gene: 7. This CDR3 region has 16 residues. The germline gives CDR1 MNHEY, CDR2 SVGAGI. CDR3 sequence: CASSYNRGMGNQPQHF. The CDR3 DNA reads as TGTGCCAGCAGTTATAACAGGGGAATGGGCAATCAGCCCCAGCATTTT.

The chain uses TRBV6-1 and TRBJ1-5, with TRBD1 as a possible D gene (5 bases). Looked up from germline, CDR1 is MNHNS and CDR2 is SASEGT. The CDR3 has 16 residues. The V end was cut by 2 bases, the J end by 1 base, with 12 bases between. CDR3 bases: TGTGCCAGCAGTGAAACGACAGTACGCAGCAATCAGCCCCAGCATTTT. This encodes CASSETTVRSNQPQHF.

V and J are TRBV7-6 and TRBJ2-3; 11 bases fit TRBD2. V trimming: 1 base; J trimming: 0 bases; junction bases outside the gene matches: 6. The CDR3 length is 18 residues. Germline V CDR1 and CDR2: SGHVS, FNYEAQ. This CDR3 reads CASSLGLAGGHSTDTQYF. Here the CDR3 DNA reads TGTGCCAGCAGCTTAGGGCTAGCGGGGGGCCACAGCACAGATACGCAGTATTTT.

The chain links TRBV28 to TRBJ2-1; D may be TRBD1 (5 bases). This CDR3 has 12 amino acids. Trimming cost V 7 bases and J 8 bases, with 12 bases left between them. Germline CDR1 MDHEN, CDR2 SYDVKM. CDR3 amino acids: CASTSSQDEQFF. DNA of the CDR3: TGTGCCAGCACCTCCTCACAGGATGAGCAGTTCTTC.

The rearrangement joins TRBV9 to TRBJ2-1; D not certain. CDR1 is SGDLS, CDR2 YYNGEE, per germline. V lost 0 bases and J lost 2, with 9 bases in between. There are 15 residues in the CDR3. The CDR3 DNA follows: TGTGCCAGCAGCGTAGGGCCTCAGACCTACAATGAGCAGTTCTTC. The encoded protein is CASSVGPQTYNEQFF.